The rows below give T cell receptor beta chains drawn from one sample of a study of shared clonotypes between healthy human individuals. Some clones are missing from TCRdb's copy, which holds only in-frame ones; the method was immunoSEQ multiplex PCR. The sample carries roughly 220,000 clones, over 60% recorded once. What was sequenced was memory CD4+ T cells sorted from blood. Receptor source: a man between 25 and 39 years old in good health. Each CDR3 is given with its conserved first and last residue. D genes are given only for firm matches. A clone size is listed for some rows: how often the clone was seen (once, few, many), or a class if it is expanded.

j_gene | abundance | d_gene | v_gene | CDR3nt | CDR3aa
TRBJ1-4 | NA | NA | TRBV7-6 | TGTGCCAGCAGCGCCGACCGGGCCCAGGGGGAAAAACTGTTTTTT | CASSADRAQGEKLFF
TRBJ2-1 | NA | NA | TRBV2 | TGTGCCAGCAGTGATCCGTCCAATTGGGACAATGAGCAGTTCTTC | CASSDPSNWDNEQFF
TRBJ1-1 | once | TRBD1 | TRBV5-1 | TGCGCCAGCAGGCAGCCGACAGGGGTTCTTGCTTTCTTT | CASRQPTGVLAFF
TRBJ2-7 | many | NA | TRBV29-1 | TGCAGCGCCAGGAGCGAATCCTACGAGCAGTACTTC | CSARSESYEQYF
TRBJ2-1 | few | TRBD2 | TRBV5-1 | TGCGCCAGCAGCTTGGCTAGCGGAACTTACAATGAGCAGTTCTTC | CASSLASGTYNEQFF
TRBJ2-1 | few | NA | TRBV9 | TGTGCCAGCAGCTTGACTAGTGACAATGAGCAGTTCTTC | CASSLTSDNEQFF
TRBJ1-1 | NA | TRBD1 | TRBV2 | TGTGCCAGCAGCTTACTGACAGGGTTCACTGAAGCTTTCTTT | CASSLLTGFTEAFF
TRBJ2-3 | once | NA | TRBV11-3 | TGTGCCAGCAGCTTTCTAGGGGACGGCACAGATACGCAGTATTTT | CASSFLGDGTDTQYF
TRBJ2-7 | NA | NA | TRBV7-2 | TGTGCCAGCAGCTTAGATTTTCTCGAGCAGTACTTC | CASSLDFLEQYF
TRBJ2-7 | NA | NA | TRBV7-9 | TGTGCCAGCAGCTTAATCGCGGGAACCTACTACGAGCAGTACTTC | CASSLIAGTYYEQYF
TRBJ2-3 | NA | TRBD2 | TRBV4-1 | TGCGCCAGCAGCCATATGGACCGGGGGGAGATATTGCAGTATTTT | CASSHMDRGEILQYF
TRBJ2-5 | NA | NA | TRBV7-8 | TGTGCCAGCACCACCTCAGCTAGCCCCCGTGAGACCCAGTACTTC | CASTTSASPRETQYF
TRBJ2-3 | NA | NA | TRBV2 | TGTGCCAGCAGTTACACAGATACGCAGTATTTT | CASSYTDTQYF
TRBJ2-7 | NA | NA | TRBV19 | TGTGCCAGTAGTTCCGTGGGCAGGGGCAAGGAGTACGAGCAGTACTTC | CASSSVGRGKEYEQYF
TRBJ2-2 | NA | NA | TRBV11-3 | TGTGCCAGCGGGGGTAGGCGCACCGGGGAGCTGTTTTTT | CASGGRRTGELFF
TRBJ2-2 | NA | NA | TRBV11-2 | TGTGCCAGCAGCTTAGTAGGTGGGGTCACCGGGGAGCTGTTTTTT | CASSLVGGVTGELFF
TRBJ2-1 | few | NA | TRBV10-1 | TGCGCCAGCAGTGAAGTCCTAGGATGGGAGCAGTTCTTC | CASSEVLGWEQFF
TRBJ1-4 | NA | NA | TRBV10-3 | TGTGCCATCAGTGATGGGTCTGGGTCTAATGAAAAACTGTTTTTT | CAISDGSGSNEKLFF
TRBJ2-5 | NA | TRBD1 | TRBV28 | TGTGCCAGCAGGAGACAGGGGGCTGTTGAAGAGACCCAGTACTTC | CASRRQGAVEETQYF
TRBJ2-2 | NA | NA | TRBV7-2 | TGTGCCAGCAGCTTAGTCGGGGGAGACACCGGGGAGCTGTTTTTT | CASSLVGGDTGELFF
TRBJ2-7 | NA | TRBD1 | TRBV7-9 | TGTGCCATCCAGACAGGGAGCTCCTACGAGCAGTACTTC | CAIQTGSSYEQYF
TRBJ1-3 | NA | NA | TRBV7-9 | TGTGCCAGCCGGGACCGTCCTGGAAACACCATATATTTT | CASRDRPGNTIYF
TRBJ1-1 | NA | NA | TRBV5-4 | TGTGCCAGCAGCTTGGACATAAATTTCACTGAAGCTTTCTTT | CASSLDINFTEAFF
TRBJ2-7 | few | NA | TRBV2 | TGTGCCAGCAACGGGGGGACAGACTTTACCGAGCAGTACTTC | CASNGGTDFTEQYF
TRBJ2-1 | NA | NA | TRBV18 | TGTGCCAGCTCACCACTCGGGTCGAGCTCCTACAATGAGCAGTTCTTC | CASSPLGSSSYNEQFF
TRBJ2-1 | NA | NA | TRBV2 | TGTGCCAGCAGTGAAGCGGCCAGCTCCTACAATGAGCAGTTCTTC | CASSEAASSYNEQFF
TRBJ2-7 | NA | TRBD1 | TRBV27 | TGTGCCAGCAGTCCGAGAGGGGGCCAAACCTACGAGCAGTACTTC | CASSPRGGQTYEQYF
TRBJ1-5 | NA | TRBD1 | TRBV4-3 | TGCGCCAGCAGCCAAGACACGACAGGGTTTCAGCCCCAGCATTTT | CASSQDTTGFQPQHF
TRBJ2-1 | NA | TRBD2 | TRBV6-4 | TGTGCCAGCAGTGACTCGGGACTAGCCGCCCGGAACAATGAGCAGTTCTTC | CASSDSGLAARNNEQFF
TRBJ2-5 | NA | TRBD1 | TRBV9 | TGTGCCAGCAGCGTAGGACAGGGTAGAGAGACCCAGTACTTC | CASSVGQGRETQYF
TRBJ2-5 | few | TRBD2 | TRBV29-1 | TGCAGCGTAAAGAGCGGGAGGGGGGAGACCCAGTACTTC | CSVKSGRGETQYF
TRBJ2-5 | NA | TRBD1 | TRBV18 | TGTGCCAGCTCACAACTTCCCGGGACAGGCAGATCACAAGAGACCCAGTACTTC | CASSQLPGTGRSQETQYF
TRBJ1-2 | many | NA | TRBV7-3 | TGTGCCAGCAGCCCTCCGGGGAGGGTCTCTAAAGGCTACACCTTC | CASSPPGRVSKGYTF
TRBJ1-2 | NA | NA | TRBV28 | TGTGCCAGCAGCCCCGGGGGGGCGGACTATGGCTACACCTTC | CASSPGGADYGYTF
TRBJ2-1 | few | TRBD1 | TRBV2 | TGTGCCAGCAGTTTTGGGACAGGGGTTTATGAGCAGTTCTTC | CASSFGTGVYEQFF
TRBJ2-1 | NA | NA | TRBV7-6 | TGTGCCAGCAGCTTAGCAACGTGGGAAGCGGTCTCCTACAATGAGCAGTTCTTC | CASSLATWEAVSYNEQFF
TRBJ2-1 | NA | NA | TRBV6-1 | TGTGCCAGCAGTAGACAGTGGGGCTACAATGAGCAGTTCTTC | CASSRQWGYNEQFF
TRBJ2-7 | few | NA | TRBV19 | TGTGCCAGTAGCCACCCGGCCAAGGCCCTTTACGAGCAGTACTTC | CASSHPAKALYEQYF
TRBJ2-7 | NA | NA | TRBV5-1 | TGCGCCAGCAGCCTCCCTACGGCGTACGAGCAGTACTTC | CASSLPTAYEQYF
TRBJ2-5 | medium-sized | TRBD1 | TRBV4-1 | TGCGCCAGCAGCCAGCCTCTAGAGGGGGCACGACGGGGAGAGACCCAGTACTTC | CASSQPLEGARRGETQYF
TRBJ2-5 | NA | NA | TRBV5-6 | TGTGCCAGCACCAAAAGAGGGACGGGACAAGAGACCCAGTACTTC | CASTKRGTGQETQYF
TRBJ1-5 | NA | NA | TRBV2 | TGTGCCAGCAGTGAAACGAGGAATCAGCCCCAGCATTTT | CASSETRNQPQHF
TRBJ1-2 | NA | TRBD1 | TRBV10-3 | TGTGCCATCCAATCCGGGACAGGGGTTGGCGGCTACACCTTC | CAIQSGTGVGGYTF
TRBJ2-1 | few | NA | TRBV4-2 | TGTGCCAGCAGCCAAGGCGACCGCAATGAGCAGTTCTTC | CASSQGDRNEQFF